The sequence of this TCR beta chain was determined in a study of T cells of healthy individuals. This CDR3 contains 15 residues. Trimming removed 0 bases from V and 7 bases from J; junction bases left unmatched: 6. CDR1 is LGHNA and CDR2 is YNFKEQ in the germline V gene. Using its own MiXCR run on the 5' RACE reads, TCRdb lists one record per CDR3 protein. The sample has approximately 52,000 distinct CDR3 sequences, under 15% seen once. This clonotype was found many times. This clonotype was sampled from a human donor in good health. The chain joins TRBV4-2 to TRBJ2-3, with TRBD2 matching 8 bases. This CDR3 reads CASSQDLGGGNTQYF. CDR3 nucleotide sequence: TGTGCCAGCAGCCAAGATCTCGGGGGGGGAAATACGCAGTATTTT.